The clone carrying this T cell receptor (beta chain) was recorded a few times. This sample's TCRbeta library carried unique molecular identifier barcodes. In TCRdb, the PCR reads were re-called with MiXCR into one record per CDR3 protein. The data show about 610,000 distinct CDR3 sequences, 8% to 11% seen once. The sample originates from a study of T-cell reconstitution after alpha-beta-depleted transplantation in children. Trimming removed 3 bases from V and 5 bases from J; junction bases left unmatched: 6. This CDR3 contains 14 residues. Germline loops: CDR1 SGHRS, CDR2 YFSETQ. This TCR was sampled from a human donor who donated a stem cell graft to a child with acute myeloid leukemia. The specimen comprised PBMCs from the stem cell graft donor, sampled from the stem cell graft. V is TRBV5-1 and J is TRBJ2-7; 9 nucleotides match TRBD1. CDR3 sequence reads: CASSWDRVGDEQYF. CDR3 in DNA: TGCGCCAGCAGCTGGGACAGGGTGGGCGACGAGCAGTACTTC.